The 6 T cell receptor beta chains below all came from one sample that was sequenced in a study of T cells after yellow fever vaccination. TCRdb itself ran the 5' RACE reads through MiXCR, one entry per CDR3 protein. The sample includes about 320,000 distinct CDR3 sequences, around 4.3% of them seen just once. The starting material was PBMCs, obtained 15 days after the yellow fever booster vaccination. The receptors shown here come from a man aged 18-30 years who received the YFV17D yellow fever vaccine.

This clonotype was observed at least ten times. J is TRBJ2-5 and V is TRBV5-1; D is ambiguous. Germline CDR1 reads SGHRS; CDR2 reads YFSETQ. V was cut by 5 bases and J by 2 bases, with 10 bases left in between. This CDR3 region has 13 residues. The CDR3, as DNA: TGCGCCAGCAGTCTAACCGCTCAAGAGACCCAGTACTTC. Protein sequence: CASSLTAQETQYF.

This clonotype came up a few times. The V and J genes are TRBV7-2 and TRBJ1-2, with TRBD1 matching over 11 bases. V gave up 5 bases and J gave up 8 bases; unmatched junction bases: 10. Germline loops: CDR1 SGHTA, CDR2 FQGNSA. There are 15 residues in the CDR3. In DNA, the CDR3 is TGTGCCAGCAGCGGACAGGGGGCGATGGCGGGGGGCTACACCTTC. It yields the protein CASSGQGAMAGGYTF.

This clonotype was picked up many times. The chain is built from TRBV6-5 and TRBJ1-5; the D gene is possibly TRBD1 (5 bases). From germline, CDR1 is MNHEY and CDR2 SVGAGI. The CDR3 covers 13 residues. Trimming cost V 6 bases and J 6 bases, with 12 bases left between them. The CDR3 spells CASSPGGVQPQHF. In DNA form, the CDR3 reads TGTGCCAGCAGCCCTGGGGGAGTTCAGCCCCAGCATTTT.

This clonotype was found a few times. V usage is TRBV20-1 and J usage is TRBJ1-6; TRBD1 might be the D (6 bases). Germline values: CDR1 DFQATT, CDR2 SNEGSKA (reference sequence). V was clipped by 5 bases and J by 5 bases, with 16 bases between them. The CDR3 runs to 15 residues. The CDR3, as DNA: TGCAGTGCTTCTTGGGGGGCAGGGGATAATTCACCCCTCCACTTT. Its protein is CSASWGAGDNSPLHF.

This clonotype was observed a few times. For the CDR3, the DNA is TGTGCCAGCAGTTTAGGGTTCGGGGACTACGAGCAGTACTTC. Translated: CASSLGFGDYEQYF. The chain links TRBV12-3 or TRBV12-4 to TRBJ2-7; tentative D call: TRBD2 (5 bases). With 1 base removed from V and 3 bases from J, the gap between germline ends came to 10 bases. There are 14 residues in the CDR3.

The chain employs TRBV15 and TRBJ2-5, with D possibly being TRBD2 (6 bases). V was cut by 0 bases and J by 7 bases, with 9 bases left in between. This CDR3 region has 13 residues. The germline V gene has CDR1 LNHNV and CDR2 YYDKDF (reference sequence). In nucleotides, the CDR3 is TGTGCCACCAGCAGAGAAAATAGCGGGACCCAGTACTTC. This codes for CATSRENSGTQYF.